The sequence of this T cell receptor (beta chain) was determined in a study of control samples from healthy donors and cancer patients. The germline gives CDR1 SGDLS, CDR2 YYNGEE. Trimming removed 0 bases at V and 6 bases at J, with 7 bases between. CDR3 length equals 14 residues. This clone appeared a single time. Generated by immunoSEQ multiplex PCR, the TCRdb table keeps only in-frame clones and is missing some. This table holds about 110,000 clones, about 89% found once. The chain employs TRBV9 and TRBJ1-6; D unclear. Sequencing was performed on blood. This receptor was identified in a woman aged 45-65 years in good health. The chain's CDR3 is CASSVGPSNSPLHF. The CDR3 coding sequence is TGTGCCAGCAGCGTAGGACCGTCTAATTCACCCCTCCACTTT.